Below, 3 T cell receptor beta chains from the same sample are listed, as sequenced in a study of blood T cells in healthy people across ages. It was with a sample-barcoded 5' primer and a J-beta primer mix that a second PCR of about 7 to 12 cycles was run. In TCRdb, the 5' RACE reads were re-called with MiXCR into one record per CDR3 protein. The sample shows 1.8 million or so distinct CDR3 sequences, about 39% of them seen only once. The specimen was blood. Receptor source: a human donor in good health.

The table lists this clonotype with a few counts. The genes are TRBV28 and TRBJ1-4; D is ambiguous. Trimming shortened V by 6 bases and J by 8 bases, and 28 bases separated the two germline ends. This CDR3 is 18 amino acids long. Germline-derived CDR1 and CDR2 are MDHEN and SYDVKM. The CDR3 is CASRPSSPGPPSREKLFF. The CDR3 DNA sequence: TGTGCCAGCAGACCAAGCTCGCCCGGACCCCCGAGCAGGGAAAAACTGTTTTTT.

Concerning this clonotype itself: The junction and the germline gene differ at one end; a read error may be behind it. The chain joins TRBV20-1 to TRBJ2-7, with 9 positions matching TRBD1. Looked up from germline, CDR1 is DFQATT and CDR2 is SNEGSKA (reference sequence). The CDR3 sequence is 13 residues long. This CDR3 reads CSVTGGFAYERYF. The CDR3 DNA reads as TGCAGTGTTACAGGGGGCTTTGCTTACGAGCGGTACTTC.

The rearrangement uses TRBV7-2 and TRBJ2-3, with a tentative D call TRBD1 (6 bases). V lost 6 bases, J lost 10 bases, and 20 bases lay in between. From germline, CDR1 is SGHTA and CDR2 FQGNSA. This CDR3 is 14 amino acids long. The CDR3 is CASSIRQGPPSQYF. The CDR3 DNA sequence: TGTGCCAGCAGTATCCGCCAGGGGCCTCCATCGCAGTATTTT.